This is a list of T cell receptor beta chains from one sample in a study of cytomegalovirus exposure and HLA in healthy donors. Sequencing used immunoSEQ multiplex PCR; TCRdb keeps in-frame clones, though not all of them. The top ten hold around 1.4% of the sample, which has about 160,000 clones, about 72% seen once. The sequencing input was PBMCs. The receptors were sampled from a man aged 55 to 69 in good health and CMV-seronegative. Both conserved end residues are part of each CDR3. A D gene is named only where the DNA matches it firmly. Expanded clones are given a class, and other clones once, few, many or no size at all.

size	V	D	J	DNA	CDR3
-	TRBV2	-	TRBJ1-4	TGTGCCAGCAGAAAAGCCCAGGGAGGGGAAAAACTGTTTTTT	CASRKAQGGEKLFF
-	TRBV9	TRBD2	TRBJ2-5	TGTGCCAGCAGCACCCGACTAGCGGGCAAAAAAGAGACCCAGTACTTC	CASSTRLAGKKETQYF
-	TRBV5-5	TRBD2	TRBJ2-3	TGTGCCAGCAGCTTGGGACTAGCGGGGGGGCAAGATACGCAGTATTTT	CASSLGLAGGQDTQYF
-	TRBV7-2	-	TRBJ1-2	TGTGCCAGCAGCCCATGGCGGGGGAGGACGAGTCTCTATGGCTACACCTTC	CASSPWRGRTSLYGYTF
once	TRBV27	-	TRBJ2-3	TGTGCCAGCAGTTTCAAGCTGAGCACAGATACGCAGTATTTT	CASSFKLSTDTQYF
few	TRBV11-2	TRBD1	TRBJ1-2	TGTGCCAGCAGCTTAGATCGGGCAGGGGGAGGCTTGGGCTACACCTTC	CASSLDRAGGGLGYTF
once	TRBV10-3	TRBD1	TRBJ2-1	TGTGCCACCGGGGACAGGGCTTACAATGAGCAGTTCTTC	CATGDRAYNEQFF
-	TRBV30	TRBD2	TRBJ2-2	TGTGCCTGGAGTAACTTCGGACTAGCGGGAGGGCCGAACACCGGGGAGCTGTTTTTT	CAWSNFGLAGGPNTGELFF
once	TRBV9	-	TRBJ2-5	TGTGCCAGCAGCGCCCTAGCGAGTGAGACCCAGTACTTC	CASSALASETQYF
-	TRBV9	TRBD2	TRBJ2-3	TGTGCCAGCAGCGTAGTCAGCGGGACTCCTGGTCGGGGGGATACGCAGTATTTT	CASSVVSGTPGRGDTQYF
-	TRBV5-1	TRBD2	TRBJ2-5	TGCGCCAGCAGCTTGCGGGGGGGCGCGGAGACCCAGTACTTC	CASSLRGGAETQYF
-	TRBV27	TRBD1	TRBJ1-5	TGTGCCAGCAGTTTACGGACAGGGGCAAATCAGCCCCAGCATTTT	CASSLRTGANQPQHF
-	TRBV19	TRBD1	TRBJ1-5	TGTGCCAGTAGATTATGGACAGGGGCGGTCGGTCAGCCCCAGCATTTT	CASRLWTGAVGQPQHF
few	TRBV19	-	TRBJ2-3	TGTGCCAGTAGTATAGATGGAGCGAATACGCAGTATTTT	CASSIDGANTQYF
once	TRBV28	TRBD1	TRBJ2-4	TGTGCCAGCAGTATCCGACAGGGCCCGGTGGACATTCAGTACTTC	CASSIRQGPVDIQYF
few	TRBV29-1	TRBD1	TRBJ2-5	TGCAGCGTCGCTCGGACAGGGGAAGAGACCCAGTACTTC	CSVARTGEETQYF
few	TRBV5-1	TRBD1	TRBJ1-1	TGCGCCAGCAGCACCGGGACAGGGGTCTTGAACACTGAAGCTTTCTTT	CASSTGTGVLNTEAFF
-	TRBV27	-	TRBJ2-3	TGTGCCAGCAGTTTCCAGGGCAGTTTCCCAGATACGCAGTATTTT	CASSFQGSFPDTQYF
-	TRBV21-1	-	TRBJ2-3	TGTGCCAGCAGCAAAGCGCGAGGACTACTTGAGGATACGCAGTATTTT	CASSKARGLLEDTQYF
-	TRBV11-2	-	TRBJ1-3	TGTGCCAGCAGCTTAAGGGAGGATACCTCTGGAAACACCATATATTTT	CASSLREDTSGNTIYF
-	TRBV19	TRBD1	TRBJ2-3	TGTGCCAGTAGTGCGGACAGGGTAGGGTCAGATACGCAGTATTTT	CASSADRVGSDTQYF
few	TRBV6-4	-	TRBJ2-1	TGTGCCAGCAGTGCCCAAAGTAGAACCGAGCAGTTCTTC	CASSAQSRTEQFF
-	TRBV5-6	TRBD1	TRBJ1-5	TGTGCCAGCAGCCGACAGGGCCTGCCCCAGCATTTT	CASSRQGLPQHF
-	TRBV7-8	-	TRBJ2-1	TGTGCCAGCAGCTTACATGGTCCCTCGGGTGAGCAGTTCTTC	CASSLHGPSGEQFF
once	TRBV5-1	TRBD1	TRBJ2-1	TGCGCCAGCAGCCCCGGGACAGGTGGGAATGAGCAGTTCTTC	CASSPGTGGNEQFF
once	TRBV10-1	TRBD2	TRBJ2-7	TGCGCCAGCAGTGGGGGGACTAGCGGCTACGAGCAGTACTTC	CASSGGTSGYEQYF
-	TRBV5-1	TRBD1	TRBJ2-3	TGCGCCAGCAGCGGGACAGGGGGCGGCACAGATACGCAGTATTTT	CASSGTGGGTDTQYF